This T cell receptor (beta chain) was obtained from a study of cytomegalovirus exposure and HLA in healthy donors. Profiling relied on immunoSEQ multiplex PCR, and the TCRdb table lists in-frame clones only, not all of them. The data hold 150,000 to 200,000 clones, with about 81% observed a single time. This clone was observed a few times. What it recognizes is unknown. Study-wide results and caveats: Confirmation in vitro established that three CMV-associated chains were specific for CMV antigens. The tendency of first-cohort TCR clusters to co-occur in the 120 or so validation repertoires was the finding of a later analysis.

This receptor was identified in a woman aged 25 to 39 in good health and CMV-seronegative. The sequenced material came from PBMCs.

The CDR3 is CASSRKGRGDYGYTF. DNA for the CDR3: TGTGCCAGCAGCCGGAAGGGGAGGGGGGACTATGGCTACACCTTC. V gene TRBV5-6 combines with J gene TRBJ1-2; possible D gene TRBD1, 6 bases. The CDR3 length is 15 residues. The germline CDR1 and CDR2 sequences are SGHDT and YYEEEE. The V gene lost 4 bases and the J gene lost 3 bases, with 16 bases spanning the gap.